One sample yielded the 9 T cell receptor beta chains listed below, sequenced in a study of blood T cell repertoires in COVID-19. Repertoires were generated with immunoSEQ multiplex PCR, while TCRdb's copy carries only in-frame clones and drops some. This sample has about 210,000 clones; approximately 80% occur once, and the top ten carry 9.5% to 15%. Material for sequencing was peripheral blood. The source is a human donor in a cohort sampled during active COVID-19.

V is TRBV18 and J is TRBJ1-1; 9 bases line up with TRBD1. The J segment lost 6 bases and the V segment lost 3 bases, leaving 2 bases of the junction unmatched. The CDR3 has 13 amino acids. The germline CDR1 and CDR2 sequences are KGHSH and LQKENI. The DNA of the CDR3 is TGTGCCAGCTCACCGGACAGGGGCTCTGAAGCTTTCTTT. It translates to CASSPDRGSEAFF.

The rearrangement uses TRBV4-2 and TRBJ2-2; the match to TRBD1 covers 7 bases. Germline loops: CDR1 LGHNA, CDR2 YNFKEQ. V lost 0 bases, J lost 3 bases, and 7 bases stayed unmatched. The CDR3 runs 17 residues. The CDR3: CASSQEAPQGDTGELFF. CDR3 bases: TGTGCCAGCAGCCAAGAGGCACCGCAGGGGGACACCGGGGAGCTGTTTTTT.

As to this clone: One end of the junction varies from germline; a read error may be responsible. In DNA form, the CDR3 reads TGCAGCGTTGTATCGGCAGGGTTTTTCACTTTT. This translates into CSVVSAGFFTF. The chain uses TRBV29-1 and TRBJ1-4; tentatively, D is TRBD1 (5 bases). In germline, CDR1 is SQVTM, CDR2 ANQGSEA. CDR3 size: 11 residues.

CDR3 residues: CASSLEGGRLSYEQYF. In DNA, the CDR3 is TGTGCCAGCAGCTTAGAGGGCGGGAGGCTCTCCTACGAGCAGTACTTC. The chain employs TRBV7-2 and TRBJ2-7; 8 bases are shared with TRBD2. CDR3 length equals 16 residues. V trimming: 1 base; J trimming: 0 bases; junction bases outside the gene matches: 5. CDR1 SGHTA and CDR2 FQGNSA come from the germline V gene.

In DNA, the CDR3 is TGTGCCAGCAGTGAGCTCAGGGGGGTAGGGGAGACCCAGTACTTC. Its protein product is CASSELRGVGETQYF. The chain carries TRBV2 and TRBJ2-5; D perhaps matches TRBD1 (7 bases). Germline V lookup: CDR1 SNHLY, CDR2 FYNNEI. Between the trimmed V and J ends, which lost 3 bases and 5 bases, there was a span of 16 bases. The CDR3 extends over 15 amino acids.

This clone has only one observation. The J gene is TRBJ1-1, the V gene TRBV6-2 or TRBV6-3, with 8 bases aligning to TRBD1. V lost 3 bases, J lost 8 bases, and 5 bases stayed unmatched. This CDR3 comprises 13 residues. Germline values: CDR1 MNHEY, CDR2 SVGEGT. CDR3 amino acids: CASSYRRTGEAFF. CDR3 DNA: TGTGCCAGCAGTTATCGGAGGACAGGGGAAGCTTTCTTT.

The V gene is TRBV6-5, the J gene TRBJ1-2, with unresolved D. This CDR3 spans 13 amino acids. From germline, CDR1 is MNHEY and CDR2 SVGAGI. V was cut by 2 bases and J by 7 bases, with 11 bases left in between. The CDR3 DNA reads TGTGCCAGCAGTTACGAGGCTAGGTCTGGCTACACCTTC. Protein: CASSYEARSGYTF.

The gene calls are TRBV27 and TRBJ1-2; D remains ambiguous. This CDR3 region has 11 residues. Trimming took 8 bases from V and 6 from J, leaving 10 bases between them. The germline gives CDR1 MNHEY, CDR2 SMNVEV (reference sequence). The CDR3 here is CASRGTDGYTF. The DNA for the CDR3 is TGTGCCAGCCGCGGTACGGATGGCTACACCTTC.

The genes are TRBV9 and TRBJ2-5; D not resolved. V was pared by 0 bases and J by 5 bases, with 8 bases between. Per the germline V gene, CDR1 is SGDLS and CDR2 is YYNGEE. The CDR3 runs to 13 residues. The CDR3 DNA follows: TGTGCCAGCAGCGTAGAAACCGGGGAGACCCAGTACTTC. Its protein product is CASSVETGETQYF.